The clone carrying this T cell receptor beta chain was counted a few times. Its cognate antigen is unknown. As TCR cDNA was made by 5'RACE template switching, a universal primer site and UMIs were added. TCRdb re-derived calls from the 5' RACE reads in MiXCR, one entry per CDR3 protein. The sample lists some 560,000 distinct CDR3 sequences, roughly 19% occurring once. The data belong to a study of T cells after yellow fever vaccination. Across the study: The SMART-Seq v4 Ultra Low Input method served to prepare the low-cell-number fractions. Notes on the study in general: Few clonotypes appeared in both CD4 and CD8 compartments. Most primary-vaccination clones reappeared after the booster (about 95% CD4, approximately 88% CD8).

Sample: PBMCs, taken 15 days after the yellow fever booster vaccination. The receptor comes from a man aged 30 to 45 who received the YFV17D yellow fever vaccine.

CDR3 loop: CSARDREGYEQYF. CDR3 sequence (DNA): TGCAGTGCTCGGGACAGGGAAGGATACGAGCAGTACTTC. The rearrangement links TRBV20-1 to TRBJ2-7; TRBD1 matches at 9 bases. V dropped 5 bases and J dropped 4; count of bases not matched to a gene: 6. Germline V gene lookup returns CDR1 DFQATT and CDR2 SNEGSKA (reference sequence). The CDR3 has 13 amino acids.